A single sample gave rise to the 18 T cell receptor beta chains below, sequenced in a study of human T cells and chemical hapten exposure. MiXCR, applied by TCRdb to the 5' RACE reads, yields one record per CDR3 protein. The top ten hold 6.8% of the sample, which has around 80,000 distinct CDR3 sequences, about 16% seen once. Whole blood, unfractionated, served as the material for total RNA extraction. These receptors originate from a female donor in good health.

The chain uses TRBV5-6 and TRBJ2-1; D uncertain. This CDR3 region has 14 residues. The V end lost 5 bases, the J end lost 8 bases, and 17 bases lay between the germline ends. The germline V gene encodes CDR1 SGHDT and CDR2 YYEEEE. The CDR3 DNA is TGTGCCAGCAGGTCGAGTTACTTAGCACATGAGCAGTTCTTC. This gives the protein CASRSSYLAHEQFF.

This clonotype was seen repeatedly, ten times or more. The chain links TRBV2 to TRBJ2-3; 14 bases align to TRBD2. V shed 2 bases and J 4 bases; nucleotides not matched to a gene: 2. The CDR3 spans 16 residues. Germline V gene sequence: CDR1 SNHLY, CDR2 FYNNEI. The CDR3 DNA sequence: TGTGCCAGCAGTGAAATGGGACTAGCGGGAGCAGATACGCAGTATTTT. It specifies CASSEMGLAGADTQYF.

V gene TRBV28 combines with J gene TRBJ2-7, with D possibly called TRBD1 or TRBD2 (7 bases each). The CDR3 runs to 15 residues. The V and J ends lost 4 bases and 0 bases respectively, with 13 bases between them. Germline assignment: CDR1 MDHEN and CDR2 SYDVKM. The CDR3 DNA is TGTGCCAGCAGTTGGCAGGGGGGGGCCTCCTACGAGCAGTACTTC. It translates to CASSWQGGASYEQYF.

The chain links TRBV30 to TRBJ1-6; D is possibly TRBD1 (5 bases). The CDR3 spans 15 residues. CDR1 is GTSNPN, CDR2 SVGIG, per germline (reference sequence). Trimming took 0 bases from V and 10 from J, leaving 16 bases between them. CDR3 protein: CAWSVTGALRSPLHF. The CDR3, as DNA: TGTGCCTGGAGTGTAACCGGGGCGCTACGATCACCCCTCCACTTT.

This clonotype was found many times. This sequence joins TRBV7-9 and TRBJ2-7; 10 bases fit TRBD1. This CDR3 has 15 residues. V lost 4 bases to trimming and J lost 4 bases; unmatched junction nucleotides: 7. From germline, CDR1 is SEHNR and CDR2 FQNEAQ (reference sequence). CDR3 in DNA: TGTGCCAGCAGCTCACCGGGACAGGGGCGATACGAGCAGTACTTC. Protein: CASSSPGQGRYEQYF.

This rearrangement joins TRBV5-1 to TRBJ2-3; D is undetermined. The germline CDR1 and CDR2 sequences are SGHRS and YFSETQ. The CDR3 is 16 amino acids. V lost 5 bases and J 0 bases, leaving 16 bases between the germline ends. The CDR3 bases are TGCGCCAGCAGTTCTAAATACACTACTAGCACAGATACGCAGTATTTT. Encoded protein: CASSSKYTTSTDTQYF.

This clonotype was seen only a few times. The chain is built from TRBV10-3 and TRBJ1-1; 7 bases are a match to TRBD1. Germline V gene sequence: CDR1 ENHRY, CDR2 SYGVKD. The CDR3 has 11 amino acids. Unmatched junction bases numbered 0, after V lost 6 bases and J lost 5 bases. The CDR3 loop is CAIRQGTEAFF. CDR3 in DNA: TGTGCCATCAGACAGGGGACTGAAGCTTTCTTT.

The chain joins TRBV18 to TRBJ1-1; the D gene is possibly TRBD1 (6 bases). Germline CDR1 KGHSH, CDR2 LQKENI. This CDR3 contains 12 residues. The V end was cut by 2 bases, the J end by 5 bases, with 6 bases between. CDR3 residues: CASSPTGTEAFF. The CDR3 region has the DNA TGTGCCAGCTCACCAACAGGGACTGAAGCTTTCTTT.

This clonotype showed up just a few times. This chain uses TRBV27 with TRBJ2-3, with D uncertain. V lost 2 bases and J 2 bases, leaving 5 bases between the germline ends. Germline assignment: CDR1 MNHEY and CDR2 SMNVEV (reference sequence). This CDR3 spans 13 amino acids. The CDR3 DNA follows: TGTGCCAGCAGTTTAGGCTACACAGATACGCAGTATTTT. This encodes CASSLGYTDTQYF.

A few counts support this clonotype. This chain joins TRBV13 and TRBJ2-3; 8 nucleotides line up with TRBD2. The CDR3 totals 17 residues. In germline, CDR1 is PRHDT, CDR2 FYEKMQ (reference sequence). Trimming removed 2 bases from V and 4 bases from J; junction bases left unmatched: 11. For the CDR3, the DNA is TGTGCCAGCAGCTTATTACCGGGACTAGGGGCTTCAGATACGCAGTATTTT. Its translation is CASSLLPGLGASDTQYF.

This clonotype was counted between two and nine times. V gene TRBV2 combines with J gene TRBJ2-7; D is tentatively TRBD1 or TRBD2 (5 bases each). The CDR3 contains 15 residues. The V gene lost 3 bases and the J gene lost 4 bases, with 16 bases spanning the gap. The germline V gene has CDR1 SNHLY and CDR2 FYNNEI. The CDR3 loop reads CASSEGPRNPYEQYF. The CDR3 nucleotides read TGTGCCAGCAGTGAGGGACCCCGAAACCCTTACGAGCAGTACTTC.

CDR3 sequence: CASSWTVYEQYF. CDR3 DNA: TGTGCCAGCAGCTGGACAGTCTACGAGCAGTACTTC. The chain uses TRBV5-5 and TRBJ2-7; D may be TRBD1 (6 bases). V was trimmed by 3 bases and J by 3 bases, leaving 7 bases between them. This CDR3 region has 12 residues. CDR1 is SGHKS and CDR2 is YYEKEE in the germline V gene (reference sequence). Filled out from reference TRBV5-5 and TRBJ2-7, the complete variable domain reads DAGVTQSPTHLIKTRGQQVTLRCSPISGHKSVSWYQQVLGQGPQFIFQYYEKEERGRGNFPDRFSARQFPNYSSELNVNALLLGDSALYLCASSWTVYEQYFGPGTRLTVT.

This clonotype was seen more than once but under ten times. The chain is built from TRBV5-1 and TRBJ2-1; D might be TRBD2 (6 bases). V was clipped by 4 bases and J by 4 bases, with 15 bases between them. CDR3 length: 15 residues. Germline V gene data show CDR1 as SGHRS and CDR2 as YFSETQ. CDR3 sequence (DNA): TGCGCCAGCAGCCTGATGGGGACTTCTTACAATGAGCAGTTCTTC. Translated, it gives CASSLMGTSYNEQFF.

This clonotype was seen a few times. The chain carries TRBV6-1 and TRBJ2-3; 9 positions agree with TRBD2. CDR3 length: 16 residues. The germline CDR1 and CDR2 sequences are MNHNS and SASEGT. V was pared by 11 bases and J by 2 bases, with 14 bases of the junction left unmatched. CDR3 sequence reads: CAGPRGSGGHTDTQYF. CDR3 DNA: TGTGCCGGTCCTCGGGGTAGCGGGGGCCACACAGATACGCAGTATTTT.

This clonotype was counted only a few times. The chain has TRBV2 and TRBJ2-3; 7 bases are a match to TRBD1. With 7 bases clipped from V and 1 base from J, the junction kept 8 bases outside the gene matches. CDR1 and CDR2 (germline): SNHLY, FYNNEI. This CDR3 region has 15 residues. DNA for the CDR3: TGTGCCAGCACAAAAGGGGGCGGAGGCACAGATACGCAGTATTTT. It yields the protein CASTKGGGGTDTQYF.

This chain uses TRBV6-6 with TRBJ1-1; D not certain. Germline CDR1 MNHNY, CDR2 SVGAGI (reference sequence). The CDR3 totals 14 residues. Trimming took 0 bases from V and 1 from J, leaving 6 bases between them. The CDR3 DNA reads as TGTGCCAGCAGTTACTCGCAGAGGAACACTGAAGCTTTCTTT. This codes for CASSYSQRNTEAFF.

This clonotype has more than one count but fewer than ten. CDR3 sequence: CASSSTTLAGSPYEQYF. The CDR3 DNA is TGTGCCAGCAGCTCGACTACCCTAGCGGGAAGCCCCTACGAGCAGTACTTC. The chain joins TRBV7-9 to TRBJ2-7; TRBD2 aligns across 9 bases. This CDR3 comprises 17 residues. Per the germline V gene, CDR1 is SEHNR and CDR2 is FQNEAQ (reference sequence). The V gene end was trimmed by 4 bases and the J gene end by 2 bases; junction bases not matched to a gene: 12.

The chain recombines TRBV5-1 with TRBJ2-5; tentative D call: TRBD1 (6 bases). Germline CDR1 reads SGHRS; CDR2 reads YFSETQ. V lost 0 bases, J lost 4 bases, and 10 bases lay in between. This CDR3 contains 14 residues. The CDR3 is CASSLDRAGETQYF. The CDR3 DNA sequence: TGCGCCAGCAGCTTGGACAGGGCAGGAGAGACCCAGTACTTC.